This entry is about one T cell receptor (beta chain). Original handling: Junction-only sequences produced by ImmunoSEQ had no quality scores, so filtering differed. Measured with immunoSEQ multiplex PCR; TCRdb has only the in-frame clones, and not every one. Clone size and the V and J calls come from that table; the DNA yielded D and trimming. The sample holds nearly 1,000,000 clones; over 60% are singletons and the top ten take around 1.4%. The source of the sample is a study of shared clonotypes between healthy human individuals. CDR3 length: 15 residues. Germline CDR1 is SGDLS and CDR2 is YYNGEE. Trimming removed 0 bases from V and 2 bases from J; junction bases left unmatched: 1.

The rearrangement links TRBV9 to TRBJ2-1, with TRBD2 matching over 8 bases. The sample comprised memory CD4+ T cells sorted from blood. As for subset: CD45RA-negative fraction. The source is a young man in good health. CDR3 DNA: TGTGCCAGCAGCGTAGCGGGAGGGCCCTACAATGAGCAGTTCTTC. Translation gives CASSVAGGPYNEQFF.